This T cell receptor (beta chain) was recovered during a study of T cell responses to AZD1222 COVID-19 vaccine. Looking at the study overall: Pooled in the analysis were second doses at about 4 or about 12 weeks.

Study results and caveats: The donor group comprised mostly white British people and more females; the analysis possibly underestimated clonal diversity.

Worth noting for this clone: Its antigen is not known.

Sequenced by immunoSEQ multiplex PCR; TCRdb stores in-frame clones only, minus some. The repertoire holds some 140,000 clones, roughly 90% seen once, with approximately 20% in the top ten. Sequenced here: peripheral blood, sampled on day 0 of AZD1222 vaccination. The source of this sequence is an adult in good health.

CDR3 loop: CAATGSVYEQYF. The CDR3 coding sequence is TGTGCCGCCACAGGGTCCGTCTACGAGCAGTACTTC. V and J are TRBV6-6 and TRBJ2-7; D perhaps matches TRBD1 (6 bases). Trimming took off 11 bases at V and 3 bases at J, with 14 bases between the two ends. Germline V gene lookup returns CDR1 MNHNY and CDR2 SVGAGI (reference sequence). This CDR3 spans 12 amino acids.